This T cell receptor beta chain was recovered during a study of blood T cell repertoires in COVID-19. This CDR3 comprises 14 residues. Germline assignment: CDR1 LNHDA and CDR2 SQIVND (reference sequence). V was clipped by 7 bases and J by 1 base, with 13 bases between them. Two negative PCRs, clearance, or symptom resolution had been documented for recovered Cohort 3 donors. Measured with immunoSEQ multiplex PCR; TCRdb has only the in-frame clones, and not every one. The data show approximately 230,000 clones, about 89% seen once. The material sequenced was PBMCs or T cells enriched from blood (not recorded which). This chain uses TRBV19 with TRBJ2-5; tentative D call: TRBD1 (6 bases). The clonotype comes from a woman in her twenties or thirties who had recovered from COVID-19. The CDR3 here is CASTKDRSQETQYF. As DNA, the CDR3 is TGTGCCAGTACTAAGGACAGAAGCCAAGAGACCCAGTACTTC.